These T cell receptor beta chains were read from a single sample in a study of shared T cell receptors in the human thymus. The repertoire was sequenced with immunoSEQ multiplex PCR; TCRdb's copy has only in-frame clones and lacks some. The table lists about 380,000 clones, approximately 95% of them singletons. The sequenced sample was thymocytes. All receptors derive from a human donor. The CDR3 runs from the conserved cysteine through the conserved F or W. Fields, in order: V gene, clone size, J gene, D gene, CDR3 DNA, CDR3 protein. The D gene is left open where the match is weak. The size of a clone is reported for some rows only, either as once, few or many, or as a class for expanded clones.

v_call: TRBV28
clone_size: -
j_call: TRBJ2-2
d_call: -
cdr3_nt: TGTGCCAGCAGTTTAGGCAGGGGCGACACCGGGGAGCTGTTTTTT
cdr3_aa: CASSLGRGDTGELFF

v_call: TRBV6-4
clone_size: -
j_call: TRBJ2-5
d_call: -
cdr3_nt: TGTGCCAGCAGTGACGCGGGACGACCGAGGGCAAAGGTGGCCCAGTACTTC
cdr3_aa: CASSDAGRPRAKVAQYF

v_call: TRBV6-5
clone_size: -
j_call: TRBJ2-2
d_call: -
cdr3_nt: TGTGCCAGCAGTTACTCGTGGATTGTGGCCACCGGGGAGCTGTTTTTT
cdr3_aa: CASSYSWIVATGELFF

v_call: TRBV7-2
clone_size: -
j_call: TRBJ2-7
d_call: TRBD1
cdr3_nt: TGTGCCAGCAGAGCGGACAGGGGGCGAAGCTCCTACGAGCAGTACTTC
cdr3_aa: CASRADRGRSSYEQYF

v_call: TRBV28
clone_size: -
j_call: TRBJ2-7
d_call: -
cdr3_nt: TGTGCCAGCAGCCCGGGAGTCTACGAGCAGTACTTC
cdr3_aa: CASSPGVYEQYF

v_call: TRBV4-1
clone_size: -
j_call: TRBJ2-7
d_call: -
cdr3_nt: TGCGCCAGCAGCCAAGATTTGTTGGCCGGCGAGCAGTACTTC
cdr3_aa: CASSQDLLAGEQYF

v_call: TRBV5-6
clone_size: -
j_call: TRBJ1-5
d_call: -
cdr3_nt: TGTGCCAGCAGCCTAAGCCGGGACCAATTCAATCAGCCCCAGCATTTT
cdr3_aa: CASSLSRDQFNQPQHF

v_call: TRBV6-1
clone_size: -
j_call: TRBJ2-1
d_call: -
cdr3_nt: TGTGCCAGCAAGACCGCCCGGTACTACAATGAGCAGTTCTTC
cdr3_aa: CASKTARYYNEQFF

v_call: TRBV7-6
clone_size: -
j_call: TRBJ2-2
d_call: TRBD2
cdr3_nt: TGTGCCAGCAGCCCGAAGGGACTAGCGGGAGGCCCGGACACCGGGGAGCTGTTTTTT
cdr3_aa: CASSPKGLAGGPDTGELFF

v_call: TRBV7-6
clone_size: -
j_call: TRBJ2-5
d_call: TRBD2
cdr3_nt: TGTGCCAGCAGCCGGGGGGGGGAGACCCAGTACTTC
cdr3_aa: CASSRGGETQYF

v_call: TRBV28
clone_size: -
j_call: TRBJ2-7
d_call: -
cdr3_nt: TGTGCCAGCAGTTTTACCCCCTTAGCGGACGCCTTGTACGAGCAGTACTTC
cdr3_aa: CASSFTPLADALYEQYF

v_call: TRBV7-2
clone_size: -
j_call: TRBJ1-3
d_call: -
cdr3_nt: TGTGCCAGCAGCTTAATCCAGGGGTCCTTAAACACCATATATTTT
cdr3_aa: CASSLIQGSLNTIYF

v_call: TRBV28
clone_size: -
j_call: TRBJ2-7
d_call: TRBD2
cdr3_nt: TGTGCCAGCAGTACCCCCGGCCACCCGGGACTAGCGGGGGTCTACGAGCAGTACTTC
cdr3_aa: CASSTPGHPGLAGVYEQYF

v_call: TRBV28
clone_size: -
j_call: TRBJ2-7
d_call: TRBD1
cdr3_nt: TGTGCCAGCAGCTACCGCCGGGACAGCTCCTACGAGCAGTACTTC
cdr3_aa: CASSYRRDSSYEQYF

v_call: TRBV14
clone_size: -
j_call: TRBJ2-3
d_call: -
cdr3_nt: TGTGCCAGCAGCCAGGCCGGGACCGACTGTTCCACAGATACGCAGTATTTT
cdr3_aa: CASSQAGTDCSTDTQYF

v_call: TRBV27
clone_size: -
j_call: TRBJ2-1
d_call: -
cdr3_nt: TGTGCCAGCAGTTTATTTTTTGGTGAGCTTCAGGGACCCTATCGGAATGAGCAGTTCTTC
cdr3_aa: CASSLFFGELQGPYRNEQFF

v_call: TRBV27
clone_size: -
j_call: TRBJ2-7
d_call: -
cdr3_nt: TGTGCCAGCAGGGAGACAGTGTGCCACGAGCAGTACTTC
cdr3_aa: CASRETVCHEQYF

v_call: TRBV30
clone_size: -
j_call: TRBJ1-5
d_call: -
cdr3_nt: TGTGCCTGGAGTGGATACAGGGAGGGGAATCAGCCCCAGCATTTT
cdr3_aa: CAWSGYREGNQPQHF

v_call: TRBV5-6
clone_size: -
j_call: TRBJ2-7
d_call: -
cdr3_nt: TGTGCCAGCAGCTTGAAGCTCTACTACGAGCAGTACTTC
cdr3_aa: CASSLKLYYEQYF

v_call: TRBV4-1
clone_size: -
j_call: TRBJ2-7
d_call: -
cdr3_nt: TGCGCCAGCAGCCAAGAACTTGTCGACTCGCAGTTTAGCGAGCAGTACTTC
cdr3_aa: CASSQELVDSQFSEQYF

v_call: TRBV7-3
clone_size: once
j_call: TRBJ2-7
d_call: -
cdr3_nt: TGTGCCAGCAGCTCCCAGTGGGAAAGTAGTCCCTACGAGCAGTACTTC
cdr3_aa: CASSSQWESSPYEQYF

v_call: TRBV28
clone_size: once
j_call: TRBJ2-5
d_call: -
cdr3_nt: TGTGCCAGCAGTTTTCACCCGGGACTCCTCCGAGAGACCCAGTACTTC
cdr3_aa: CASSFHPGLLRETQYF

v_call: TRBV7-2
clone_size: few
j_call: TRBJ2-3
d_call: TRBD1
cdr3_nt: TGTGCCAGCAGCTTTGGGACAGGGACATGCCTTAGCACAGATACGCAGTATTTT
cdr3_aa: CASSFGTGTCLSTDTQYF

v_call: TRBV27
clone_size: -
j_call: TRBJ1-1
d_call: -
cdr3_nt: TGTGCCAGCAGCATTGGGGACGATAACACTGAAGCTTTCTTT
cdr3_aa: CASSIGDDNTEAFF

v_call: TRBV7-9
clone_size: -
j_call: TRBJ2-1
d_call: TRBD2
cdr3_nt: TGTGCCAGCAGCCCCCTACTAGCGGGGTACAATGAGCAGTTCTTC
cdr3_aa: CASSPLLAGYNEQFF

v_call: TRBV28
clone_size: -
j_call: TRBJ1-3
d_call: -
cdr3_nt: TGTGCCAGCAGCCAAGGTTTTGGGCTCCACCCTGGAAACACCATATATTTT
cdr3_aa: CASSQGFGLHPGNTIYF

v_call: TRBV5-4
clone_size: -
j_call: TRBJ2-7
d_call: TRBD2
cdr3_nt: TGTGCCAGAAGGGGAGGGGCTAGCGGACTATACGAGCAGTACTTC
cdr3_aa: CARRGGASGLYEQYF

v_call: TRBV7-8
clone_size: -
j_call: TRBJ2-3
d_call: TRBD1
cdr3_nt: TGTGCCAGCAGCTACAGGGGGCGTCCCACAGATACGCAGTATTTT
cdr3_aa: CASSYRGRPTDTQYF

v_call: TRBV2
clone_size: -
j_call: TRBJ2-1
d_call: -
cdr3_nt: TGTGCCAGCAGTGAGAATGAGCAGTTCTTC
cdr3_aa: CASSENEQFF

v_call: TRBV28
clone_size: -
j_call: TRBJ2-7
d_call: TRBD2
cdr3_nt: TGTGCCAGCAGTCCACCGGGACTAGCGGAGGCCTGCGAGCAGTACTTC
cdr3_aa: CASSPPGLAEACEQYF

v_call: TRBV29-1
clone_size: -
j_call: TRBJ2-1
d_call: -
cdr3_nt: TGCAGCGTTGAAGAACCCCTGGGGGGCAATGAGCAGTTCTTC
cdr3_aa: CSVEEPLGGNEQFF

v_call: TRBV7-2
clone_size: -
j_call: TRBJ2-1
d_call: TRBD2
cdr3_nt: TGTGCCAGCAGCCCTGGGTGGCGGGGGGCACCGTTCTTC
cdr3_aa: CASSPGWRGAPFF

v_call: TRBV11-2
clone_size: -
j_call: TRBJ2-1
d_call: -
cdr3_nt: TGTGCCAGCAGCTTAGTGAGGGGTCCCAGCTCCTACAATGAGCAGTTCTTC
cdr3_aa: CASSLVRGPSSYNEQFF

v_call: TRBV27
clone_size: -
j_call: TRBJ2-2
d_call: -
cdr3_nt: TGTGCCAGCATCAAAAAAGGGGACCGGTACACCGGGGAGCTGTTTTTT
cdr3_aa: CASIKKGDRYTGELFF

v_call: TRBV7-2
clone_size: -
j_call: TRBJ2-1
d_call: TRBD2
cdr3_nt: TGTGCCAGCAGCTTAGTTGGCGGGGGAACCTACAATGAGCAGTTCTTC
cdr3_aa: CASSLVGGGTYNEQFF

v_call: TRBV13
clone_size: -
j_call: TRBJ2-5
d_call: TRBD1
cdr3_nt: TGTGCCAGCAGCAGCCCGGGACAGTTGGGGTCACAAGAGACCCAGTACTTC
cdr3_aa: CASSSPGQLGSQETQYF

v_call: TRBV5-1
clone_size: few
j_call: TRBJ2-7
d_call: -
cdr3_nt: TGCGCCAGCAGCTTCACCGAGTGGGAGTACGGATACGAGCAGTACTTC
cdr3_aa: CASSFTEWEYGYEQYF